The source of this TCR beta chain is a study of T cell responses to AZD1222 COVID-19 vaccine. Turning to this clone: Its antigen is undetermined.

Here immunoSEQ multiplex PCR was the method, and the copy in TCRdb shows in-frame clones only, minus some. Of about 180,000 clones in the sample, about 87% were seen once. The germline CDR1 and CDR2 sequences are MDHEN and SYDVKM. The CDR3 length is 15 residues. Germline trimming cut 6 bases from V and 5 bases from J; bases unmatched to any gene: 5. Study-level points and caveats: CD4 TCRs covered the whole spike, strongest at regions 160-218 and 743-854. In a largely white British group with more females than males, clonal diversity was possibly underestimated. Recipients of two AZD1222 doses showed rising Spike-specific TCR breadth and depth. Reports indicate that nearly half of spike-specific TCRs are directed at unmutated variant regions.

The sample here was peripheral blood, taken 28 days after the second dose of the MenACWY control vaccine. The J gene is TRBJ2-2, the V gene TRBV28, with TRBD1 identical over 11 bases. The TCR comes from an adult who received the MenACWY meningococcal vaccine as a control. The CDR3 here is CASRGQGATTGELFF. As DNA, the CDR3 is TGTGCCAGCAGAGGACAGGGGGCAACTACCGGGGAGCTGTTTTTT.